This T cell receptor beta chain was obtained from a study of molecular identifiers for immune sequencing clone quantification. Libraries of naive CD8 cells were prepared from 20,000 to 1,000,000 sorted cells using 10%, 30% or 50% RNA. Deletions cut 5 bases from V and 1 base from J, with 12 bases between. Germline CDR1 MNHEY, CDR2 SVGAGI. The CDR3 is 14 amino acids. Previously reported methods and listed TCR primers produced the bulk TCR libraries. TCRdb processed the PCR reads anew with MiXCR; each CDR3 protein has one entry. Of approximately 630,000 distinct CDR3 sequences in the sample, 25% were seen once.

The chain joins TRBV6-5 to TRBJ2-7, with D maybe TRBD1 (6 bases). The specimen sequenced was naive CD8+ T cells from blood, with Jurkat cell RNA spiked in. The subset: FACS-sorted CD8+CD4-CCR7+CD45RA+ naive T cells. This clonotype was obtained from a human donor in good health. Some libraries in this study had Jurkat cell RNA spiked in. In DNA, the CDR3 is TGTGCCAGCAGTGTCCTGGACAGTTCCTACGAGCAGTACTTC. It yields the protein CASSVLDSSYEQYF.